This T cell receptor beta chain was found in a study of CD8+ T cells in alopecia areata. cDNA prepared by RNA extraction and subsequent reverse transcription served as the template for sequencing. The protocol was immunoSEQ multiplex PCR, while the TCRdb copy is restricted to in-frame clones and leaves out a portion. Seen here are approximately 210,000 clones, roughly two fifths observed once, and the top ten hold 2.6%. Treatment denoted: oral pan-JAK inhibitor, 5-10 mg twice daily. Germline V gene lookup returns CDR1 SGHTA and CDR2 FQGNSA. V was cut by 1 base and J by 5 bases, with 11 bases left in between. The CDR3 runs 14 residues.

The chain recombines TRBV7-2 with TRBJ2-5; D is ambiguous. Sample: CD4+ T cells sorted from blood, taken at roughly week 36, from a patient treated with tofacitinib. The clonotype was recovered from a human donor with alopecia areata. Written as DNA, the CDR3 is TGTGCCAGCAGCTTAGGGGCAGGTCTGGAGACCCAGTACTTC. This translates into CASSLGAGLETQYF. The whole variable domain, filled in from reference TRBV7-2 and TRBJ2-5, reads GAGVSQSPSNKVTEKGKDVELRCDPISGHTALYWYRQSLGQGLEFLIYFQGNSAPDKSGLPSDRFSAERTGGSVSTLTIQRTQQEDSAVYLCASSLGAGLETQYFGPGTRLLVL.